This T cell receptor (beta chain) came from a study of identical twins. Overall study findings and caveats: The study found excess low generation probability among twin-shared out-of-frame alpha sequences. Among beta out-of-frame sequences, excess sharing between twins appeared weaker.

This clonotype was counted at least ten times. Its cognate antigen is unknown. Carrying unique molecular identifiers, the cDNA also gained a universal primer site through template switching. TCRdb reprocessed the 5' RACE reads via MiXCR and lists one record per CDR3 protein. The data hold 410,000 or so distinct CDR3 sequences, with about 18% observed a single time. The CDR3 runs to 13 residues. Germline lookup yields CDR1 MGHDK and CDR2 SYGVNS. V lost 6 bases to trimming and J lost 2 bases, with 10 bases between them. The genes are TRBV25-1 and TRBJ1-2; D ambiguous. The sequence was collected from a man aged 45 to 65 in good health. The material sequenced was naive T cells sorted from blood. Here the CDR3 reads CASSFELNYGYTF. CDR3 DNA sequence: TGTGCCAGCAGCTTTGAGTTAAACTATGGCTACACCTTC.